The present T cell receptor (beta chain) was sequenced within a study of beta chain features in type 1 diabetes. This clone has more than one count but fewer than ten. Its target is unknown. Of the isolated RNA, all was reverse transcribed, and so the sequenced material was expressed TCRB transcripts. The protocol was immunoSEQ multiplex PCR, while the TCRdb copy is restricted to in-frame clones and leaves out a portion. The sample lists under 300,000 clones; roughly a tenth were seen once. Central memory, naive, regulatory and stem cell-like memory CD4+ cells were sorted by CD45RO/CCR7/CD25/CD127/CD95/CD27. There are 14 residues in the CDR3. Germline assignment: CDR1 ENHRY and CDR2 SYGVKD. Trimming removed 2 bases at V and 3 bases at J, with 7 bases between. Study results and caveats: TCRB CDR3s from Type 1 diabetes patients were moderately but significantly shorter in all four CD4+ subsets.

This TCR was recovered from a man between 25 and 39 years old with type 1 diabetes. The specimen was naive CD4+ T cells from blood. This chain uses TRBV10-3 with TRBJ2-2, with D perhaps TRBD1 (6 bases). CDR3 in amino acids: CAISENRDTGELFF. CDR3 nucleotides: TGTGCCATCAGTGAGAACAGGGACACCGGGGAGCTGTTTTTT.